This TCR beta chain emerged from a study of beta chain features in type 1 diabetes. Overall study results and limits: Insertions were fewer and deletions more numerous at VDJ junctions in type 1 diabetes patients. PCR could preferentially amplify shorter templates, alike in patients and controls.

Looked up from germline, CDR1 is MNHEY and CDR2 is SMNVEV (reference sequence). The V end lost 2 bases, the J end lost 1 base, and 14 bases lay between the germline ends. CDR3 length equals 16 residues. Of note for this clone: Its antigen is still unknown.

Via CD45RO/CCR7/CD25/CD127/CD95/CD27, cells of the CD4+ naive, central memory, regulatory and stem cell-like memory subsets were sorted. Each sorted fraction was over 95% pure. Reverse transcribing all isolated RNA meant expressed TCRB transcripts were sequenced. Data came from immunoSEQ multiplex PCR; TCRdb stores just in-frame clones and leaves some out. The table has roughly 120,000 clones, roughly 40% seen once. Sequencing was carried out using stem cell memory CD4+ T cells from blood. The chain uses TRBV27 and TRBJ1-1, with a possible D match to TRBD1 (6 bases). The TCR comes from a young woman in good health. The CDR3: CASSLVPGAENTEAFF. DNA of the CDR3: TGTGCCAGCAGTTTAGTCCCAGGGGCCGAGAACACTGAAGCTTTCTTT.